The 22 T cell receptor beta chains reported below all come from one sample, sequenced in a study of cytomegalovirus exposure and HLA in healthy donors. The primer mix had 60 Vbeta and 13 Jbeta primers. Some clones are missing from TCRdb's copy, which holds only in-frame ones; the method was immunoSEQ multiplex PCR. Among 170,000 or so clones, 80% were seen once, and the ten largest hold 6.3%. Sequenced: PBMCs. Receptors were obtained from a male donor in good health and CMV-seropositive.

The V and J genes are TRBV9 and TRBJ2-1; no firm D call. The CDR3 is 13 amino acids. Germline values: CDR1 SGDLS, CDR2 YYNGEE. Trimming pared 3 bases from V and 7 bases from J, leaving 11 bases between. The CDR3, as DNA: TGTGCCAGCAGCGCCCTAGTTTGGAATGAGCAGTTCTTC. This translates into CASSALVWNEQFF.

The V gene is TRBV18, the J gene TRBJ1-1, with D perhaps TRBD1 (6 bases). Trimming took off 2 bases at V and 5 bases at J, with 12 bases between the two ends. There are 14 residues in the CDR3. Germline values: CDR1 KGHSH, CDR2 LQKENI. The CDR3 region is CASSPIQGGTEAFF. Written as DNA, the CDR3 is TGTGCCAGCTCACCAATACAGGGAGGGACTGAAGCTTTCTTT.

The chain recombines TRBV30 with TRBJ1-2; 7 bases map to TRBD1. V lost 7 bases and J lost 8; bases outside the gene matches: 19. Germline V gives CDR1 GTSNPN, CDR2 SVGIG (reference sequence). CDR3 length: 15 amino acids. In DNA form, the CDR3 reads TGTGCCTTTTATTTCCAACGGACAGGACGCGGGGGCTACACCTTC. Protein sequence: CAFYFQRTGRGGYTF. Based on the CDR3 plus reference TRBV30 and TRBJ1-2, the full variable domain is SQTIHQWPATLVQPVGSPLSLECTVEGTSNPNLYWYRQAAGRGLQLLFYSVGIGQISSEVPQNLSASRPQDRQFILSSKKLLLSDSGFYLCAFYFQRTGRGGYTFGSGTRLTVV.

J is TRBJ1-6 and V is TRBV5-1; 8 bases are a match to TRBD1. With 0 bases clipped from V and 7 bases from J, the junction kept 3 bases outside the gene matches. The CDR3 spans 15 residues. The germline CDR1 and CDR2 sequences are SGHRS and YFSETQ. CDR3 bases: TGCGCCAGCAGCTTGGGACAGGGGAGGAATTCACCCCTCCACTTT. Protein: CASSLGQGRNSPLHF.

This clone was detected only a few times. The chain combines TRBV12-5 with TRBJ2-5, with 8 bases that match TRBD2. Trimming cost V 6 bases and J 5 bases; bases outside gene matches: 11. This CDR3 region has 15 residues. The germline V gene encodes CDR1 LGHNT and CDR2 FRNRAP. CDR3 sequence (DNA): TGTGCTAGTGGCCCCCGGGCCCCGGGAGGGGAGACCCAGTACTTC. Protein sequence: CASGPRAPGGETQYF.

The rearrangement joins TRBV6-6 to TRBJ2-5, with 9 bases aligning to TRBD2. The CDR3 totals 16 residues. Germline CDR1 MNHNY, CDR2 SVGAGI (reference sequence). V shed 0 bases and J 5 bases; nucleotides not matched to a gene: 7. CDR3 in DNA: TGTGCCAGCAGTTACTCGGTGCGGGAGGGGTGGGAGACCCAGTACTTC. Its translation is CASSYSVREGWETQYF.

The CDR3, as DNA: TGTGCCAGCAGTGACCGTCTCCGGGAGGAATACTCCTACAATGAGCAGTTCTTC. Translation: CASSDRLREEYSYNEQFF. V and J are TRBV2 and TRBJ2-1; TRBD2 aligns across 7 bases. The V gene's germline CDR1 is SNHLY and CDR2 FYNNEI. There are 18 residues in the CDR3. J gave up 0 bases and V 3 bases, and 11 bases lay outside the gene matches.

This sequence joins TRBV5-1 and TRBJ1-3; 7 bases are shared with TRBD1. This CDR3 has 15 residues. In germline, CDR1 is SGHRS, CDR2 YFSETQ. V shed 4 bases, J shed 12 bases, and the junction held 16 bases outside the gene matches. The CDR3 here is CASSATGTDPTIIYF. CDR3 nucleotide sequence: TGCGCCAGCAGCGCAACCGGGACAGACCCAACCATCATATATTTT.

Written as DNA, the CDR3 is TGTGCCAGCTCACCAGCGGTCGGGAGGACCACGAACACCGGGGAGCTGTTTTTT. It encodes CASSPAVGRTTNTGELFF. The chain has TRBV18 and TRBJ2-2, with 7 bases matching TRBD2. The CDR3 has 18 amino acids. Trimming took 2 bases from V and 0 from J; bases not matched to a gene: 9. CDR1 and CDR2 from the germline V gene are KGHSH and LQKENI.

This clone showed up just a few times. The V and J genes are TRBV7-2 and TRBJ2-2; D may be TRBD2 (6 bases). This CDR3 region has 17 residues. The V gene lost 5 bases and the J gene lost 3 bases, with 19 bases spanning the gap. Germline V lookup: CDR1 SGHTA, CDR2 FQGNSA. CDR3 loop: CASSPGVYRLDTGELFF. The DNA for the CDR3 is TGTGCCAGCAGCCCGGGGGTGTACAGGCTCGACACCGGGGAGCTGTTTTTT.

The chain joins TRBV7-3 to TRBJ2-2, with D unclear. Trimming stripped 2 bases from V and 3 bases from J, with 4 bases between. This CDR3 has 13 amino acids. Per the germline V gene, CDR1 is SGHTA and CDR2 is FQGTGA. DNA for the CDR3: TGTGCCAGCAGCTTAGGCTACACCGGGGAGCTGTTTTTT. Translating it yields CASSLGYTGELFF.

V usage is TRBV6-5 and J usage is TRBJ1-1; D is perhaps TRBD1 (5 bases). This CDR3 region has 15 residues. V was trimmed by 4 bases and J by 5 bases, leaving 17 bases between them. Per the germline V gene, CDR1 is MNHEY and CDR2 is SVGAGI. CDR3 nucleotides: TGTGCCAGCAGTTCCGGGGCCTTGGGAGGGACTGAAGCTTTCTTT. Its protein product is CASSSGALGGTEAFF.

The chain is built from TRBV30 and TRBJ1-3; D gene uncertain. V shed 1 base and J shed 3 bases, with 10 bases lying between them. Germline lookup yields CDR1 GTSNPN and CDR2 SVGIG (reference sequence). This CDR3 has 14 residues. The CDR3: CAWSASRGGNTIYF. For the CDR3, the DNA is TGTGCCTGGAGTGCCTCGCGTGGTGGAAACACCATATATTTT.

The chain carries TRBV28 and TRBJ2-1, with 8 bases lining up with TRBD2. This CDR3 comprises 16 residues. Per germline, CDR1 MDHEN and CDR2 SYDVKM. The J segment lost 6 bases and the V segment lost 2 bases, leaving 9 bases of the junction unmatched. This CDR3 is CASSLTTGRALNEQFF. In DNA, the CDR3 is TGTGCCAGCAGTTTAACTACCGGGAGGGCCCTCAATGAGCAGTTCTTC.

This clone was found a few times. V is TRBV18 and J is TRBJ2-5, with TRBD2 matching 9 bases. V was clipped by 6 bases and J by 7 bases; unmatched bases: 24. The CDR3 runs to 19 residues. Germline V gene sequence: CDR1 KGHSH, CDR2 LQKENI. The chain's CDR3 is CASSPRLGLAQMGGRTQYF. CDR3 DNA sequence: TGTGCCAGCTCGCCAAGGCTGGGACTAGCCCAGATGGGGGGCCGGACCCAGTACTTC.

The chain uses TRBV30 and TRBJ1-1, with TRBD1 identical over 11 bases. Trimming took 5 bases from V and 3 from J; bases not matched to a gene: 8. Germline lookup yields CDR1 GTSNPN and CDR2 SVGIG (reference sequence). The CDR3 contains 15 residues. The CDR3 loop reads CAWGPGTGGYTEAFF. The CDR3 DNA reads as TGTGCCTGGGGTCCCGGGACAGGGGGGTACACTGAAGCTTTCTTT.

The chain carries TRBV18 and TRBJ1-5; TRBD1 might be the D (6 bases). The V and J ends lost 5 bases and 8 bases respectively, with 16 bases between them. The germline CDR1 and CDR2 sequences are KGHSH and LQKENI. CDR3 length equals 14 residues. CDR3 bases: TGTGCCAGCTCATCAAACAGGGCCGCGGAGCCCCAGCATTTT. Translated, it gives CASSSNRAAEPQHF.

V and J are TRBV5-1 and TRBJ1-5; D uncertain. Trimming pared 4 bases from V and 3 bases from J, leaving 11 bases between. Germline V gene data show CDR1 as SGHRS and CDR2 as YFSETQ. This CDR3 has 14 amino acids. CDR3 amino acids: CASSAGLNNQPQHF. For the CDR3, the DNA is TGCGCCAGCAGCGCCGGACTCAACAATCAGCCCCAGCATTTT.

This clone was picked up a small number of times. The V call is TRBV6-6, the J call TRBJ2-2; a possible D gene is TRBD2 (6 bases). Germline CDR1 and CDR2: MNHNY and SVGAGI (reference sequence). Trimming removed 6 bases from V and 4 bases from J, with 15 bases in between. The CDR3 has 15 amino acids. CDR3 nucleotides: TGTGCCAGCAGCCGACTAGGGCGGGGCACCGGGGAGCTGTTTTTT. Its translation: CASSRLGRGTGELFF.

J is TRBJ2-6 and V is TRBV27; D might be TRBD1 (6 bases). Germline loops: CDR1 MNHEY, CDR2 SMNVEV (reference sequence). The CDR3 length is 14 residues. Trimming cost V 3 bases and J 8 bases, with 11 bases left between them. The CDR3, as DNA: TGTGCCAGCAGTTTTCTCAGGGGTACCAACGTCCTGACTTTC. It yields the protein CASSFLRGTNVLTF.

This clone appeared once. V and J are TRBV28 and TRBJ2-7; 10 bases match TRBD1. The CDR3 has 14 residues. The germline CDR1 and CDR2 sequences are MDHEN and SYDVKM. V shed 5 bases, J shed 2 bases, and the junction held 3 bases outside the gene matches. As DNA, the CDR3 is TGTGCCAGCAGTACCGGGACAGGGGCCTACGAGCAGTACTTC. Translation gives CASSTGTGAYEQYF.

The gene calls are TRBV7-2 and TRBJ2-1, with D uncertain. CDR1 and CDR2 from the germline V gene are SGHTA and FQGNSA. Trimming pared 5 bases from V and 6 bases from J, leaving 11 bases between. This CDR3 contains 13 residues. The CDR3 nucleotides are TGTGCCAGCAGCCGGTCAGGTAGCAATGAGCAGTTCTTC. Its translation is CASSRSGSNEQFF.